This T cell receptor (beta chain) was sequenced for a study of vaccination effects on CD4 cells after COVID-19. Between the trimmed V and J ends, which lost 10 bases and 2 bases, there was a span of 14 bases. The CDR3 is 13 residues long. This clone has a handful of counts. Its cognate antigen is unknown. This table comes from immunoSEQ multiplex PCR, and its TCRdb copy is limited to in-frame clones, with some not included. Of approximately 45,000 clones in the sample, more than 75% are singletons; the top ten hold 10% to 15%. Isolation of CD4+ T cells took place after 10 days of culture. The starting material was CD4+ T cells from PBMCs cultured without peptide, obtained before COVID-19 vaccination. This TCR was sampled from a human donor who had a prior SARS-CoV-2 infection. The genes are TRBV12-3 or TRBV12-4 and TRBJ1-2; D uncertain. The CDR3 protein is CATKSRVNYGYTF. The CDR3 DNA sequence: TGTGCCACGAAGTCCCGGGTCAACTATGGCTACACCTTC.